What follows are 14 T cell receptor beta chains derived from one specimen sequenced in a study of blood T cell repertoires in COVID-19. Clones were read by immunoSEQ multiplex PCR, and TCRdb kept only the in-frame ones, dropping some. This table has over 200,000 clones, less than 90% appearing once. The specimen was peripheral blood. The receptors derive from a woman between 65 and 79 years old with active or convalescent COVID-19.

This chain joins TRBV9 and TRBJ2-2; D is unresolved. Germline lookup yields CDR1 SGDLS and CDR2 YYNGEE. V was shortened by 6 bases and J by 5 bases, with 8 bases between the two germline ends. This CDR3 region has 12 residues. CDR3 sequence reads: CASNLGTGELFF. DNA for the CDR3: TGTGCCAGCAACCTAGGAACCGGGGAGCTGTTTTTT.

The chain has TRBV5-4 and TRBJ2-1; weak D call: TRBD1 (5 bases). Germline V lookup: CDR1 SGHNT, CDR2 YYREEE (reference sequence). The CDR3 consists of 14 residues. V was cut by 1 base and J by 6 bases, with 11 bases left in between. As DNA, the CDR3 is TGTGCCAGCAGCTTGTCCGCAGGGCCCAATGAGCAGTTCTTC. Translated: CASSLSAGPNEQFF.

This clone has at least ten counts. The chain uses TRBV15 and TRBJ2-2; D is undetermined. The V end lost 3 bases, the J end lost 2 bases, and 4 bases lay between the germline ends. The CDR3 runs 13 residues. The germline gives CDR1 LNHNV, CDR2 YYDKDF (reference sequence). In DNA, the CDR3 is TGTGCCACCAGCAGTCCTAACACCGGGGAGCTGTTTTTT. It specifies CATSSPNTGELFF. Together with reference TRBV15 and TRBJ2-2, the CDR3 gives the full variable domain: DAMVIQNPRYQVTQFGKPVTLSCSQTLNHNVMYWYQQKSSQAPKLLFHYYDKDFNNEADTPDNFQSRRPNTSFCFLDIRSPGLGDTAMYLCATSSPNTGELFFGEGSRLTVL.

This chain uses TRBV19 with TRBJ2-1; tentative D call: TRBD2 (6 bases). The ends were cut back, 3 bases at V and 2 bases at J, with 11 bases in the middle. Germline V gene sequence: CDR1 LNHDA, CDR2 SQIVND (reference sequence). This CDR3 comprises 15 residues. The CDR3 DNA is TGTGCCAGTAGTATGGGGCGGGGACCCTACAATGAGCAGTTCTTC. It yields the protein CASSMGRGPYNEQFF.

CDR3 region: CASSRDRANEQFF. In DNA, the CDR3 is TGCGCCAGCAGTCGGGACAGGGCCAATGAGCAGTTCTTC. This chain uses TRBV23-1 with TRBJ2-1, with 9 nucleotides matching TRBD1. TRBV23-1 is assigned to the ORF class and has an uncertain function. V lost 4 bases and J lost 6; bases outside the gene matches: 1. The CDR3 loop spans 13 amino acids.

This clone turned up a few times. The chain employs TRBV7-9 and TRBJ2-1; tentatively, D is TRBD1 (6 bases). CDR1 and CDR2 (germline): SEHNR, FQNEAQ (reference sequence). This CDR3 has 15 amino acids. Trimming took off 7 bases at V and 5 bases at J, with 18 bases between the two ends. The DNA for the CDR3 is TGTGCCAGCACCCCTACAGGGTTGGGGAACAATGAGCAGTTCTTC. Its protein product is CASTPTGLGNNEQFF.

This chain connects TRBV5-1 to TRBJ2-7, with 9 bases identical to TRBD1. In germline, CDR1 is SGHRS, CDR2 YFSETQ. Losses at the gene ends were 4 bases for V and 5 bases for J; bases not matched to a gene: 13. This CDR3 contains 16 residues. CDR3 in DNA: TGCGCCAGCAGCGCGAATAGGGGACAGGGAAGGGACGAGCAGTACTTC. Protein: CASSANRGQGRDEQYF.

The chain carries TRBV6-5 and TRBJ2-3; TRBD1 agrees at 8 bases. Germline CDR1 is MNHEY and CDR2 is SVGAGI. The V gene end was trimmed by 10 bases and the J gene end by 6 bases; junction bases not matched to a gene: 6. The CDR3 contains 12 residues. The CDR3 here is CATDRGTDTQYF. For the CDR3, the DNA is TGTGCCACCGACAGGGGTACTGATACGCAGTATTTT.

This rearrangement joins TRBV5-8 to TRBJ1-6; TRBD1 aligns across 9 bases. V lost 2 bases and J lost 9; bases outside the gene matches: 3. From germline, CDR1 is SGHTS and CDR2 YDEGEE. The CDR3 runs 14 residues. This CDR3 reads CASSLGQGSSPLHF. The CDR3 bases are TGTGCCAGCAGCTTAGGACAGGGGAGTTCACCCCTCCACTTT.

The V gene is TRBV5-8, the J gene TRBJ2-7; 10 bases line up with TRBD1. CDR1 and CDR2 from the germline V gene are SGHTS and YDEGEE. The CDR3 has 14 residues. Trimming removed 4 bases from V and 3 bases from J; junction bases left unmatched: 4. In DNA form, the CDR3 reads TGTGCCAGCAGCACGGGACAGGGGTTCTACGAGCAGTACTTC. It specifies CASSTGQGFYEQYF.

This chain links TRBV18 with TRBJ2-3, with a weak D call TRBD2 (6 bases). CDR3 length equals 13 residues. Between the trimmed V and J ends, which lost 2 bases and 6 bases, there was a span of 9 bases. Per germline, CDR1 KGHSH and CDR2 LQKENI. The CDR3 sequence is CASSPATRDTQYF. The CDR3 DNA follows: TGTGCCAGCTCACCAGCGACTAGGGATACGCAGTATTTT.

This clone was counted only a few times. The chain carries TRBV25-1 and TRBJ1-1, with a weak D call TRBD1 (6 bases). CDR3 length: 13 amino acids. Trimming cost V 5 bases and J 5 bases, with 12 bases left between them. The germline CDR1 and CDR2 sequences are MGHDK and SYGVNS. The CDR3 loop is CASSLGQQTEAFF. The CDR3 DNA is TGTGCCAGCAGTCTTGGACAGCAAACTGAAGCTTTCTTT. The full variable domain, with the rest looked up from reference TRBV25-1 and TRBJ1-1, is EADIYQTPRYLVIGTGKKITLECSQTMGHDKMYWYQQDPGMELHLIHYSYGVNSTEKGDLSSESTVSRIRTEHFPLTLESARPSHTSQYLCASSLGQQTEAFFGQGTRLTVV.

The rearrangement uses TRBV25-1 and TRBJ2-3; 10 bases agree with TRBD2. The CDR3 length is 15 residues. J gave up 5 bases and V 3 bases, and 5 bases lay outside the gene matches. In germline, CDR1 is MGHDK, CDR2 SYGVNS. The CDR3 DNA reads TGTGCCAGCAGTGATCTAGCGGGAGTCCGAGATACGCAGTATTTT. It codes for CASSDLAGVRDTQYF.

The rearrangement uses TRBV9 and TRBJ2-3; possibly TRBD2 for D (5 bases). CDR3 size: 13 residues. Germline CDR1 reads SGDLS; CDR2 reads YYNGEE. Trimming removed 0 bases from V and 6 bases from J, with 8 bases in between. The CDR3 sequence: CASSVVRGDTQYF. The CDR3 DNA reads TGTGCCAGCAGCGTAGTTAGAGGGGATACGCAGTATTTT.